The TCR beta chain under discussion was sequenced for a study of blood T cell repertoires in COVID-19. Study-level information: Italy, Spain and the United States were the sources of the convalescent and acute COVID-19 samples. Nucleic acid was either cDNA or gDNA, and it came from T cells, B-cell-depleted T cells, or PBMCs.

Original processing notes: Reference gene primer amplification yielded estimated nucleated cell counts. Produced via immunoSEQ multiplex PCR; TCRdb's table is partial and in-frame only. Clone size and V and J calls were adopted from that table, with D and trimming inferred from the DNA. The sample lists 30,000 to 35,000 clones, over 85% occurring once. Trimming took off 0 bases at V and 3 bases at J, with 13 bases between the two ends. The germline V gene encodes CDR1 SGHRS and CDR2 YFSETQ. The CDR3 is made up of 15 amino acids. The sequenced material came from peripheral blood. V and J are TRBV5-1 and TRBJ2-7; TRBD1 might be the D (6 bases). The receptor was derived from a human donor in a cohort sampled during active COVID-19. CDR3 nucleotides: TGCGCCAGCAGCTTGGCGCCCAGGGGAGTCTACGAGCAGTACTTC. Encoded protein: CASSLAPRGVYEQYF.